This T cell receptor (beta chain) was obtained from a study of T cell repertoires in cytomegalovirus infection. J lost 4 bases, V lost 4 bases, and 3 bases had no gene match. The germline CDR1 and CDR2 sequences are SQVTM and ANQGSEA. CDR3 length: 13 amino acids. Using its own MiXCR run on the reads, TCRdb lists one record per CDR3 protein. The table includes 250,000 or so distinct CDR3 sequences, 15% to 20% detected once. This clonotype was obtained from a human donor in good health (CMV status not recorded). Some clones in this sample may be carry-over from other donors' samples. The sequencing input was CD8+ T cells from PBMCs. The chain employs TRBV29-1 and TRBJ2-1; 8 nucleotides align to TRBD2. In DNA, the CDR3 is TGCAGCGTTGCGGGGGGGGGATACAATGAGCAGTTCTTC. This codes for CSVAGGGYNEQFF.